The sequence of this T cell receptor (beta chain) was determined in a study of response to subunit inactivated influenza vaccine. V dropped 4 bases and J dropped 8; count of bases not matched to a gene: 5. The CDR3 spans 13 residues. Germline lookup yields CDR1 ENHRY and CDR2 SYGVKD. Of note for this clonotype: Its target is not known.

In TCRdb, the RT-PCR reads were re-called with MiXCR into one record per CDR3 protein. This sample yields hundreds of thousands of distinct CDR3 sequences, of which about a fifth are seen a single time; roughly 11% belongs to the top ten. Study results and limitations: The authors offered the suggestion that each seasonal influenza vaccination recruits few new T cells.

The chain joins TRBV10-3 to TRBJ2-7, with 10 nucleotides matching TRBD1. The sequencing here drew on PBMCs from blood, taken 4 to 6 days after vaccination. The clonotype comes from a man aged 50-60 years who received an inactivated influenza vaccine. The CDR3 loop reads CAISAWDRGQQYF. The CDR3 DNA follows: TGTGCCATCAGTGCTTGGGACAGGGGCCAGCAGTACTTC.